This TCR beta chain is from a study of identical twins. The germline gives CDR1 DFQATT, CDR2 SNEGSKA (reference sequence). CDR3 size: 12 residues. The V end was cut by 3 bases, the J end by 6 bases, with 12 bases between. From the 5' RACE reads, TCRdb called clonotypes with MiXCR, one entry per CDR3 protein. Of roughly 250,000 distinct CDR3 sequences in the sample, around 7.6% are singletons; the top ten hold under 6.5%. This same sample was also part of a study on yellow fever vaccine responses in identical twins.

Sample: CD8+ T cells sorted from blood. This receptor was obtained from a woman younger than 30 in good health. The chain couples TRBV20-1 to TRBJ2-7; maybe TRBD1 (6 bases). In nucleotides, the CDR3 is TGCAGTGCTAGTCTGGGGGCGGCCGAGCAGTACTTC. Amino acid sequence: CSASLGAAEQYF.